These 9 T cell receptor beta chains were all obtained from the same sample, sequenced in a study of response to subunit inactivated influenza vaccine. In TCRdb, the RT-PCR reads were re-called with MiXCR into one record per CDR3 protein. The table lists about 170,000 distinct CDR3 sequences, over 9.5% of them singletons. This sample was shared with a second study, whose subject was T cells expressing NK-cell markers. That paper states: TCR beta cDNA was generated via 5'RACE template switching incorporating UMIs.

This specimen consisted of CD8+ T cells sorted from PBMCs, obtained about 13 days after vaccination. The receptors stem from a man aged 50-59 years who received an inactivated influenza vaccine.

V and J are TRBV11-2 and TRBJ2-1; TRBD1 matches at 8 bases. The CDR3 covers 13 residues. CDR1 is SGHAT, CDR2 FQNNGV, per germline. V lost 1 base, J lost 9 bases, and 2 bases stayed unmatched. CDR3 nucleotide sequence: TGTGCCAGCAGCTTAGGGACAGGGAGTGAGCAGTTCTTC. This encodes CASSLGTGSEQFF.

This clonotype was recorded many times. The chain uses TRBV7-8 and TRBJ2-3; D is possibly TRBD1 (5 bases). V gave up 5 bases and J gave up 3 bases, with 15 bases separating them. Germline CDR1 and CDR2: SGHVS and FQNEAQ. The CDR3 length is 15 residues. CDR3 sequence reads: CASSPEDIGTDTQYF. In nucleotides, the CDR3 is TGTGCCAGCAGCCCCGAGGACATCGGTACAGATACGCAGTATTTT.

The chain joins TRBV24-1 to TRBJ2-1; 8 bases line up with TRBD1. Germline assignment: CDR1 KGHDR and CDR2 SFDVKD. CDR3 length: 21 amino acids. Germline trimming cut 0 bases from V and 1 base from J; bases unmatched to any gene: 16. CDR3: CATSDLRADPNTGGSYNEQFF. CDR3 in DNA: TGTGCCACCAGTGATTTGCGGGCGGACCCTAATACAGGGGGATCCTACAATGAGCAGTTCTTC.

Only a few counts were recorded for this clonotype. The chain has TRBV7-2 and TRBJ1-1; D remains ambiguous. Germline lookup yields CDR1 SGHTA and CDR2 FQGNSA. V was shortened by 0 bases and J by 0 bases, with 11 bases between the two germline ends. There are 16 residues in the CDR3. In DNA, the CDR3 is TGTGCCAGCAGCTTAGCCTGGGCACCTATGAACACTGAAGCTTTCTTT. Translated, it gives CASSLAWAPMNTEAFF.

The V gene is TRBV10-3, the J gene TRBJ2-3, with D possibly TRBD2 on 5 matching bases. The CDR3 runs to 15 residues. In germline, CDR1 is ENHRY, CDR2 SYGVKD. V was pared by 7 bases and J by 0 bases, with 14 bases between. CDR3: CAIKRGPDSTDTQYF. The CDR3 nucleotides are TGTGCCATCAAACGAGGGCCCGATAGCACAGATACGCAGTATTTT.

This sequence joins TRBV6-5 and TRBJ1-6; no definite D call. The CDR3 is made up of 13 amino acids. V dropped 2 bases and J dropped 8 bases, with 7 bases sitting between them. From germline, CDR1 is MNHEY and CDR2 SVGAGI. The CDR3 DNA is TGTGCCAGCAGTTACCTCGGTGATTCACCCCTCCACTTT. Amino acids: CASSYLGDSPLHF.

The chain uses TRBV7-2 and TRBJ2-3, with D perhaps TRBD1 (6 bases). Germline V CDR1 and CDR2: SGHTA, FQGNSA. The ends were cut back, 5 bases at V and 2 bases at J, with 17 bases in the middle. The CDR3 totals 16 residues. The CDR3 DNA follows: TGTGCCAGCAGCCTAGAAACAGGGTACTACACAGATACGCAGTATTTT. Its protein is CASSLETGYYTDTQYF.

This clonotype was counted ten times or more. The CDR3 DNA reads TGTGCCAGCAGCTTAGACCCGGGACTAGCGGGAGGCTGGGGCAAAAACATTCAGTACTTC. Protein sequence: CASSLDPGLAGGWGKNIQYF. V is TRBV7-8 and J is TRBJ2-4, with 15 positions matching TRBD2. CDR1 is SGHVS and CDR2 is FQNEAQ in the germline V gene. This CDR3 contains 20 residues. Trimming at V came to 1 base and at J to 3 bases, leaving 10 bases not matched to a gene.

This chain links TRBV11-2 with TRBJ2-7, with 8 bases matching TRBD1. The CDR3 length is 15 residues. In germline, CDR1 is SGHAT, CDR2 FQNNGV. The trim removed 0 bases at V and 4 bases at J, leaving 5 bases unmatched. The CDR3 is CASSLESGGLYEQYF. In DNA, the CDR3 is TGTGCCAGCAGCTTAGAGTCAGGGGGCTTGTACGAGCAGTACTTC.